This T cell receptor (beta chain) is from a study of blood T cells in healthy people across ages (dated by TCRdb to between 2014 and 2016). General notes on the study: In model experiments, roughly one uniquely barcoded TCR beta cDNA molecule per two T cells was captured by template switching. To track age-related changes in TCR beta repertoire diversity, the study relied on deep sequencing normalized with unique cDNA molecular identifiers. Donors were grouped into four age groups: young (average about 15 years), middle-aged (around 39), aged (approximately 58) and long-lived (over 80). To avoid experimental bias, donors of different ages were spread randomly across the sequencing lanes. For two donors (one aged 18 to 30 and one aged 80 or older), the study analyzed two additional independent replicas of 1 million unique cDNA reads from the same blood draw.

Remarks on this clonotype: Its antigen has not been determined. Base quality data are lacking; no much larger clone is found one base away.

Systemically healthy Caucasian individuals from Russia, 35 to 50 in total and aged roughly 6 to 90 years, were included as donors. Each donor gave 8 to 10 milliliters of peripheral blood, collected into EDTA-treated Vacutainer tubes. Ficoll-Paque density-gradient centrifugation was used to isolate PBMCs, with at least 6.5 million per sample. Total RNA, at least 6 micrograms per sample, was extracted from PBMCs with Trizol reagent. For every donor, an aliquot of PBMCs went through flow cytometry to measure the percentages of naive CD45RAhigh/CD27high T cells. Libraries came from 5' RACE. TCRdb shows the sequencer as Illumina HiSeq 2500. The second PCR ran for roughly 6 to 11 cycles and used a J-beta primer mix along with a sample-barcoded 5' primer. A unique molecular identifier was introduced onto each TCR beta cDNA molecule by a template-switch 5' adaptor carrying 12 random nucleotides. Each sample yielded at least 2.5 million CDR3-containing paired-end reads. The Mint cDNA synthesis kit, primed by a TRBC-specific oligonucleotide, was used to synthesize first-strand cDNA from all RNA. After uracil-DNA glycosylase treatment, a first 18-cycle PCR used universal primers M1SS and BC2_uni_R on all cDNA. Per the source publication's procedure: Normalization of each sample was performed by random selection of 1 million high-quality reads, each carrying a distinct molecular identifier. Instead of being binned into consensus sequences, reads that shared molecular identifiers were thrown out. MiTCR, with a Q25 quality threshold and the strictest error-elimination algorithm, was used for CDR3 identification, clonotype clustering and error correction. Lower-bound total TCR beta diversity was estimated with a nonparametric unseen species model using Euler transformation. TCRdb trimmed public reads at Q25 via fastp, called clones via MiXCR and kept in-frame beta chains. Every distinct CDR3 protein forms one entry, paired with its most common genes and DNA. The V and J calls and clone size come from TCRdb's table, not from the authors' own analysis. For this sample there are about 970,000 distinct CDR3 sequences; 51% appear just once. The top ten clones comprise 20% to 25% of the sample.

The CDR3, from cysteine to phenylalanine, totals 15 residues. The read is trimmed to its CDR3 DNA, 45 bases read in frame from base 1. Unmatched junction bases come to 8, with V trimmed by 5 bases and J by 3 bases. As encoded in the germline V gene (reference sequence), CDR1 is MNHEY while CDR2 is SMNVEV. Broad study findings and their caveats: As age increased, observed TCR beta diversity per million T cells dropped in a roughly linear way, and a significant reduction was already evident by age 40. Compared with the aged group, the long-lived group had more naive CD4+ T cells, fewer expanded clones and increased TCR diversity, suggesting age selection. Donor CMV infection status was unknown, potentially confounding age-related changes in expanded clonotypes. Estimates of total diversity based on one million sequenced T cells were regarded as lower bounds and as underestimates. There was a strong correlation between observed TCR beta diversity and the percentage of naive T cells measured by flow cytometry. Conclusive comparison of naive and antigen-experienced compartments was prevented by the profiling of bulk unsorted PBMCs.

Sequencing was performed on blood. This receptor chain uses TRBV27 and TRBJ2-7; the central 9 bases match TRBD1. This clonotype originated in a woman aged 55-70 years in good health. CDR3 sequence: CASSRTGTGIYEQYF. The nucleotides read TGTGCCAGCAGTAGAACCGGGACAGGGATCTACGAGCAGTACTTC.